The subject of this entry is one T cell receptor beta chain. Its antigen is unknown. The CDR3 length is 14 residues. Trimming removed 0 bases from V and 6 bases from J, with 11 bases in between. Germline CDR1 SGHRS, CDR2 YFSETQ. It was after approximately 11 days of culture that CD4+ T cells were isolated. Participants received two doses of either the BNT162b2 or mRNA-1273 vaccine. Prior SARS-CoV-2 infection was absent in the vaccine recipients, as shown by negative nucleocapsid antibodies. Half the medium was replaced with IL-2 medium on days 3 and 7. Sequencing used immunoSEQ multiplex PCR; TCRdb keeps in-frame clones, though not all of them. Here the sample spans about 57,000 clones, about four fifths being singletons. This sample is part of a study of vaccination effects on CD4 cells after COVID-19. In the study overall: Samples gathered post-vaccine arrived a median of 72 days past the second dose. Study-level points and caveats: Convalescent patients were scarce, and early post-infection timepoints were absent.

The sequencing used CD4+ T cells from PBMCs cultured without peptide, collected after COVID-19 vaccination. The chain recombines TRBV5-1 with TRBJ2-3, with D tentatively TRBD2 (6 bases). The TCR sequence derives from a human donor who received a COVID-19 vaccine. In nucleotides, the CDR3 is TGCGCCAGCAGCTTGGGGAGTGGGGGGGATACGCAGTATTTT. This gives the protein CASSLGSGGDTQYF.